This T cell receptor (beta chain) came from a study of blood T cell repertoires in COVID-19. About the research overall: Sites across the United States, Italy and Spain contributed samples from acute and convalescent COVID-19. From T cells, B-cell-depleted T cells, or PBMCs came the material, which was cDNA or gDNA.

Authors' methods: Estimation of nucleated cell counts relied on the amplification of reference gene primers. Sequenced by immunoSEQ multiplex PCR; TCRdb stores in-frame clones only, minus some. V and J calls and clone size are those listed in that table; D and trimming were worked out from the DNA. The table lists some 88,000 clones, around 88% of them singletons, with about 7.2% in the top ten. CDR1 is SNHLY, CDR2 FYNNEI, per germline. The CDR3 contains 15 residues. V was shortened by 5 bases and J by 1 base, with 9 bases between the two germline ends. The clonotype comes from a man between 60 and 70 years old with acute or convalescent COVID-19. The rearrangement uses TRBV2 and TRBJ2-6; D is perhaps TRBD1 (6 bases). The sequenced sample was peripheral blood. CDR3: CASSPQGSGANVLTF. CDR3 coding DNA: TGTGCCAGCAGTCCTCAGGGGTCTGGGGCCAACGTCCTGACTTTC.